Given below is one T cell receptor (beta chain) in context. Germline-derived CDR1 and CDR2 are MNHEY and SMNVEV (reference sequence). This CDR3 comprises 14 residues. The V end was cut by 5 bases, the J end by 4 bases, with 15 bases between. This sample was included in a study of technical replicates of blood from a few donors. Method: immunoSEQ multiplex PCR; TCRdb's copy keeps in-frame clones and lacks some. The sample lists approximately 81,000 clones; roughly 95% were seen once. The sequenced sample consisted of T cells isolated from PBMCs. The rearrangement links TRBV27 to TRBJ2-7; TRBD1 might be the D (6 bases). The origin of this receptor is a human donor in good health. The chain's CDR3 is CASSLGQTDYEQYF. In DNA, the CDR3 is TGTGCCAGCAGTCTAGGACAGACAGATTACGAGCAGTACTTC.